This T cell receptor beta chain was profiled in a study of beta chain features in type 1 diabetes. The CDR3 is 14 amino acids. Germline V gives CDR1 SNHLY, CDR2 FYNNEI. The V and J ends lost 6 bases and 6 bases, in that order; junction bases with no gene match: 6. This clone was detected a few times. Antigen: not known. Every bit of the isolated RNA underwent reverse transcription, so sequencing read expressed TCRB transcripts. TCRdb keeps only in-frame clones here, not all; method: immunoSEQ multiplex PCR. The table shows some 280,000 clones, with roughly an eighth occurring only once. Notes on the study in general: When Type 1 diabetes patients were examined, their TCRB CDR3s proved moderately but significantly shorter in all four CD4+ subsets.

This receptor was identified in a man aged 25-45 years with type 1 diabetes. This chain links TRBV2 with TRBJ2-3, with 10 nucleotides matching TRBD2. Source material: naive CD4+ T cells from blood. CDR3 sequence reads: CASSKAGGSDTQYF. Here the CDR3 DNA reads TGTGCCAGCAGCAAAGCGGGAGGGTCGGATACGCAGTATTTT.